The T cell receptor (beta chain) under discussion was sequenced for a study of blood T cell repertoires in COVID-19. Study information: From T cells, B-cell-depleted T cells, or PBMCs came the material, which was cDNA or gDNA.

Only in-frame clones appear in the TCRdb table, and some are missing; sequencing was by immunoSEQ multiplex PCR. This sample carries 90,000 to 100,000 clones, less than 85% of them seen once, and the ten largest clones take about two fifths. The sample taken for sequencing was peripheral blood. This clonotype originated in a man older than 75 with acute or convalescent COVID-19.

CDR3 nucleotide sequence: TGTGCCTGGAGTCCTAAGACAATCTCCTACAATGAGCAGTTCTTC. This translates into CAWSPKTISYNEQFF. V gene TRBV30 combines with J gene TRBJ2-1; D is ambiguous. V was shortened by 2 bases and J by 0 bases, with 11 bases between the two germline ends. The germline CDR1 and CDR2 sequences are GTSNPN and SVGIG (reference sequence). The CDR3 extends over 15 amino acids. The variable domain in full, with the rest retrieved from reference TRBV30 and TRBJ2-1, is SQTIHQWPATLVQPVGSPLSLECTVEGTSNPNLYWYRQAAGRGLQLLFYSVGIGQISSEVPQNLSASRPQDRQFILSSKKLLLSDSGFYLCAWSPKTISYNEQFFGPGTRLTVL.